Each of the 27 T cell receptor beta chains below was sequenced from the same sample in a study of graft-versus-host responses after intestinal transplantation. TCRdb keeps only in-frame clones here, not all; method: immunoSEQ multiplex PCR. This sample has tens of thousands of clones, with approximately 94% found just once. Their recognized antigens are unknown. The sequences come from unstimulated CD4+ T cells sorted from spleen or lymph node cells, collected before transplant. The receptors shown here come from a human donor who was the organ donor for an intestinal transplant.

The CDR3 reads CASRLPGLAAGELFF. The CDR3 DNA reads as TGTGCCAGCAGGTTACCGGGACTAGCCGCCGGGGAGCTGTTTTTT. The genes are TRBV7-3 and TRBJ2-2; 9 positions match TRBD2. Germline V gene data show CDR1 as SGHTA and CDR2 as FQGTGA. Trimming removed 6 bases from V and 6 bases from J; junction bases left unmatched: 8. This CDR3 comprises 15 residues. The full variable domain, its missing parts supplied by reference TRBV7-3 and TRBJ2-2, is GAGVSQTPSNKVTEKGKYVELRCDPISGHTALYWYRQSLGQGPEFLIYFQGTGAADDSGLPNDRFFAVRPEGSVSTLKIQRTERGDSAVYLCASRLPGLAAGELFFGEGSRLTVL.

The V call is TRBV19, the J call TRBJ2-2; perhaps D is TRBD1 or TRBD2 (5 bases each). V was trimmed by 5 bases and J by 8 bases, leaving 9 bases between them. The CDR3 is 12 amino acids. The germline V gene encodes CDR1 LNHDA and CDR2 SQIVND (reference sequence). The CDR3 here is CASSPRGGELFF. CDR3 nucleotides: TGTGCCAGTAGTCCGAGGGGTGGGGAGCTGTTTTTT. The whole variable domain, remainder taken from reference TRBV19 and TRBJ2-2, is DGGITQSPKYLFRKEGQNVTLSCEQNLNHDAMYWYRQDPGQGLRLIYYSQIVNDFQKGDIAEGYSVSREKKESFPLTVTSAQKNPTAFYLCASSPRGGELFFGEGSRLTVL.

The chain recombines TRBV7-3 with TRBJ2-2, with 7 nucleotides matching TRBD2. Losses at the gene ends were 5 bases for V and 7 bases for J; bases not matched to a gene: 16. The CDR3 length is 17 residues. The germline V gene has CDR1 SGHTA and CDR2 FQGTGA. This CDR3 reads CASSPSGLAVVGGELFF. CDR3 in DNA: TGTGCCAGCAGCCCCAGTGGGCTAGCGGTCGTGGGCGGGGAGCTGTTTTTT.

The chain couples TRBV7-9 to TRBJ1-1; no clear D. The CDR3 is made up of 14 amino acids. CDR1 and CDR2 from the germline V gene are SEHNR and FQNEAQ (reference sequence). Trimming stripped 5 bases from V and 5 bases from J, with 15 bases between. The CDR3 reads CASSPQVGRTEAFF. The CDR3 DNA reads as TGTGCCAGCAGCCCCCAAGTGGGCCGGACTGAAGCTTTCTTT. Full variable domain (rest looked up from reference TRBV7-9 and TRBJ1-1): DTGVSQNPRHKITKRGQNVTFRCDPISEHNRLYWYRQTLGQGPEFLTYFQNEAQLEKSRLLSDRFSAERPKGSFSTLEIQRTEQGDSAMYLCASSPQVGRTEAFFGQGTRLTVV.

The rearrangement joins TRBV28 to TRBJ1-1; possible D gene TRBD1, 5 bases. CDR3 size: 13 residues. Germline V lookup: CDR1 MDHEN, CDR2 SYDVKM. The germline V and J ends were trimmed by 6 bases and 1 base, with 9 bases remaining between them. The CDR3 DNA sequence: TGTGCCAGCAGAGGGGCAGGGAACACTGAAGCTTTCTTT. Translated: CASRGAGNTEAFF.

J is TRBJ1-1 and V is TRBV9; 9 positions agree with TRBD1. The CDR3 has 14 residues. V was pared by 3 bases and J by 6 bases, with 6 bases of the junction left unmatched. Per germline, CDR1 SGDLS and CDR2 YYNGEE. The CDR3 DNA sequence: TGTGCCAGCAGCGCCGACAGGGGGTTCTCTGAAGCTTTCTTT. It translates to CASSADRGFSEAFF.

The chain combines TRBV15 with TRBJ1-4; no reliable D call. Germline CDR1 and CDR2: LNHNV and YYDKDF (reference sequence). V was shortened by 11 bases and J by 0 bases, with 19 bases between the two germline ends. The CDR3 runs to 16 residues. The CDR3 DNA reads TGTGCCTCCCGTTCGGACCGATTGACAACTAATGAAAAACTGTTTTTT. Residues: CASRSDRLTTNEKLFF.

This chain connects TRBV19 to TRBJ1-2, with no clear D. This CDR3 comprises 14 residues. The V end lost 3 bases, the J end lost 3 bases, and 11 bases lay between the germline ends. The germline gives CDR1 LNHDA, CDR2 SQIVND (reference sequence). The CDR3 protein is CASSISGRDYGYTF. CDR3 bases: TGTGCCAGTAGTATCTCAGGAAGAGACTATGGCTACACCTTC.

This chain uses TRBV28 with TRBJ1-4, with D maybe TRBD1 (6 bases). The germline V gene encodes CDR1 MDHEN and CDR2 SYDVKM. Between the trimmed V and J ends, which lost 5 bases and 3 bases, there was a span of 16 bases. The CDR3 has 16 amino acids. CDR3 amino acids: CASSEQGRVANEKLFF. The CDR3 DNA sequence: TGTGCCAGCAGTGAACAGGGACGGGTGGCTAATGAAAAACTGTTTTTT. The entire variable domain, with the rest obtained from reference TRBV28 and TRBJ1-4, is as follows: DVKVTQSSRYLVKRTGEKVFLECVQDMDHENMFWYRQDPGLGLRLIYFSYDVKMKEKGDIPEGYSVSREKKERFSLILESASTNQTSMYLCASSEQGRVANEKLFFGSGTQLSVL.

V usage is TRBV30 and J usage is TRBJ2-1; no clear D. The CDR3 loop spans 13 amino acids. V was cut by 0 bases and J by 9 bases, with 12 bases left in between. Germline CDR1 and CDR2: GTSNPN and SVGIG (reference sequence). DNA of the CDR3: TGTGCCTGGAGTGTACCGCCCCACGGTGAGCAGTTCTTC. Translation: CAWSVPPHGEQFF.

V and J are TRBV5-1 and TRBJ2-3, with 10 bases identical to TRBD2. This CDR3 has 18 residues. V dropped 2 bases and J dropped 5; count of bases not matched to a gene: 14. Germline-derived CDR1 and CDR2 are SGHRS and YFSETQ. The CDR3 sequence is CASSLLRASGGSGDTQYF. The CDR3 nucleotides are TGCGCCAGCAGCTTACTTCGGGCTAGCGGGGGTAGTGGAGATACGCAGTATTTT.

This rearrangement joins TRBV30 to TRBJ1-6; the D gene is possibly TRBD1 (5 bases). The CDR3 consists of 15 residues. The V end was cut by 4 bases, the J end by 4 bases, with 14 bases between. Germline V gene sequence: CDR1 GTSNPN, CDR2 SVGIG (reference sequence). In DNA form, the CDR3 reads TGTGCCTGGAAGAAGACCGGGGGGTATAATTCACCCCTCCACTTT. It yields the protein CAWKKTGGYNSPLHF.

The chain combines TRBV18 with TRBJ1-2; D not certain. V was trimmed by 2 bases and J by 1 base, leaving 17 bases between them. Germline CDR1 KGHSH, CDR2 LQKENI. The length of the CDR3 is 17 residues. The CDR3 reads CASSPEQQTIINYGYTF. CDR3 coding DNA: TGTGCCAGCTCACCAGAGCAACAGACGATAATTAACTATGGCTACACCTTC.

A single count supports this clone. The rearrangement links TRBV28 to TRBJ1-1, with D perhaps matching TRBD1 (5 bases). Germline lookup yields CDR1 MDHEN and CDR2 SYDVKM. V lost 3 bases and J 5 bases, leaving 19 bases between the germline ends. CDR3 size: 16 residues. CDR3 sequence (DNA): TGTGCCAGCAGTTTTTCCCCCGTTCGCAGGGCTACTGAAGCTTTCTTT. It yields the protein CASSFSPVRRATEAFF.

This chain joins TRBV28 and TRBJ1-5; 9 positions agree with TRBD1. After removal of 4 bases from V and 3 bases from J, the junction contained 7 bases not matched to a gene. Germline values: CDR1 MDHEN, CDR2 SYDVKM. The CDR3 loop spans 16 amino acids. The CDR3 protein is CASSSLDRGVNQPQHF. The DNA of the CDR3 is TGTGCCAGCAGTTCCCTGGACAGGGGCGTCAATCAGCCCCAGCATTTT.

The count of this clone is one. This chain links TRBV19 with TRBJ1-5; possible D gene TRBD1, 5 bases. V was cut by 9 bases and J by 0 bases, with 18 bases left in between. Germline values: CDR1 LNHDA, CDR2 SQIVND (reference sequence). The CDR3 totals 16 residues. CDR3 residues: CASTRWGGNSNQPQHF. The CDR3 DNA reads as TGTGCCAGCACCCGGTGGGGGGGGAATAGCAATCAGCCCCAGCATTTT. Full variable domain (missing parts from reference TRBV19 and TRBJ1-5): DGGITQSPKYLFRKEGQNVTLSCEQNLNHDAMYWYRQDPGQGLRLIYYSQIVNDFQKGDIAEGYSVSREKKESFPLTVTSAQKNPTAFYLCASTRWGGNSNQPQHFGDGTRLSIL.

This clone appeared once. This chain's CDR3 is CASSLPIPGAATGELFF. As DNA, the CDR3 is TGCGCCAGCAGCTTGCCGATTCCGGGAGCAGCCACCGGGGAGCTGTTTTTT. The chain combines TRBV5-1 with TRBJ2-2; tentative D call: TRBD2 (6 bases). Germline-derived CDR1 and CDR2 are SGHRS and YFSETQ. The length of the CDR3 is 17 residues. V gave up 1 base and J gave up 4 bases, with 17 bases separating them.

This clone was observed a single time. This chain uses TRBV5-1 with TRBJ2-1; possible D gene TRBD1, 5 bases. V was cut by 4 bases and J by 1 base, with 15 bases left in between. The length of the CDR3 is 16 residues. Germline loops: CDR1 SGHRS, CDR2 YFSETQ. This CDR3 reads CASSPQGPLSYNEQFF. CDR3 nucleotide sequence: TGCGCCAGCAGCCCGCAGGGTCCCCTTTCCTACAATGAGCAGTTCTTC.

V and J are TRBV11-2 and TRBJ2-5; D unclear. The CDR3 runs to 14 residues. V was shortened by 2 bases and J by 5 bases, with 12 bases between the two germline ends. CDR1 SGHAT and CDR2 FQNNGV come from the germline V gene. This CDR3 reads CASSLSSLGETQYF. The CDR3 region has the DNA TGTGCCAGCAGCTTATCCTCGTTAGGGGAGACCCAGTACTTC. Full variable domain (rest looked up from reference TRBV11-2 and TRBJ2-5): EAGVAQSPRYKIIEKRQSVAFWCNPISGHATLYWYQQILGQGPKLLIQFQNNGVVDDSQLPKDRFSAERLKGVDSTLKIQPAKLEDSAVYLCASSLSSLGETQYFGPGTRLLVL.

The chain combines TRBV7-2 with TRBJ2-5; 7 nucleotides match TRBD1. The CDR3 extends over 14 amino acids. CDR1 and CDR2 (germline): SGHTA, FQGNSA. V lost 5 bases and J lost 5; bases outside the gene matches: 8. CDR3 region: CASSQGQARETQYF. The CDR3 region has the DNA TGTGCCAGCAGCCAAGGACAGGCCCGGGAGACCCAGTACTTC.

This chain's CDR3 is CASSLVPAGVGEQYF. The CDR3 bases are TGTGCCAGCAGCTTAGTCCCAGCGGGGGTGGGAGAGCAGTACTTC. This sequence joins TRBV7-6 and TRBJ2-7, with TRBD2 matching 8 bases. The CDR3 loop spans 15 amino acids. After removal of 1 base from V and 7 bases from J, the junction contained 9 bases not matched to a gene. CDR1 SGHVS and CDR2 FNYEAQ come from the germline V gene.

The chain joins TRBV5-1 to TRBJ1-2, with D maybe TRBD1 (6 bases). CDR3 length equals 15 residues. Germline CDR1 is SGHRS and CDR2 is YFSETQ. V lost 0 bases to trimming and J lost 0 bases, with 9 bases between them. This CDR3 reads CASSLGTASNYGYTF. The CDR3 DNA reads as TGCGCCAGCAGCTTGGGGACAGCTTCTAACTATGGCTACACCTTC.

The chain is built from TRBV28 and TRBJ2-6, with 9 bases aligning to TRBD1. V trimming: 5 bases; J trimming: 5 bases; junction bases outside the gene matches: 7. This CDR3 has 16 amino acids. From germline, CDR1 is MDHEN and CDR2 SYDVKM. DNA of the CDR3: TGTGCCAGCAGTCTACCGGGACAGGGAAGGGCCAACGTCCTGACTTTC. Protein product: CASSLPGQGRANVLTF.

The chain recombines TRBV5-1 with TRBJ2-3, with 10 bases fitting TRBD1. This CDR3 region has 17 residues. Per germline, CDR1 SGHRS and CDR2 YFSETQ. Trimming cost V 4 bases and J 6 bases; bases outside gene matches: 14. The CDR3 DNA is TGCGCCAGCAGCATCGGGACAGGGGCCACCTCACGTGATACGCAGTATTTT. Translated: CASSIGTGATSRDTQYF.

As regards this clone: Other DNA variants within this sample encode the same CDR3. The CDR3 spells CASSPTRQGIHEQYF. The CDR3, as DNA: TGTGCCAGCTCACCAACTCGACAGGGAATCCACGAGCAGTACTTC. The chain uses TRBV18 and TRBJ2-7, with TRBD1 identical over 7 bases. The V segment lost 2 bases and the J segment 5 bases; nucleotides outside the gene matches: 9. Germline V lookup: CDR1 KGHSH, CDR2 LQKENI. The CDR3 extends over 15 amino acids.

The V and J genes are TRBV7-3 and TRBJ1-6, with D perhaps matching TRBD1 (5 bases). With 5 bases removed from V and 10 bases from J, the gap between germline ends came to 15 bases. Germline V CDR1 and CDR2: SGHTA, FQGTGA. There are 14 residues in the CDR3. This CDR3 is CASSAGLGVSPLHF. In DNA, the CDR3 is TGTGCCAGCAGCGCGGGACTGGGGGTCTCACCCCTCCACTTT.

This chain connects TRBV9 to TRBJ2-7; TRBD1 matches 8 bases. The V gene's germline CDR1 is SGDLS and CDR2 YYNGEE. This CDR3 region has 14 residues. V shed 4 bases and J 3 bases; nucleotides not matched to a gene: 6. The CDR3 DNA reads as TGTGCCAGCAGCCCGAGGGACAGGCTCTACGAGCAGTACTTC. Protein: CASSPRDRLYEQYF. Based on the CDR3 plus reference TRBV9 and TRBJ2-7, the full variable domain is DSGVTQTPKHLITATGQRVTLRCSPRSGDLSVYWYQQSLDQGLQFLIQYYNGEERAKGNILERFSAQQFPDLHSELNLSSLELGDSALYFCASSPRDRLYEQYFGPGTRLTVT.